Listed here are 16 T cell receptor beta chains from one sample, sequenced in a study of CD8 T cells in ankylosing spondylitis. MiXCR, run by TCRdb on the 5' RACE reads, gives a single entry per CDR3 protein. The sample contains around 300,000 distinct CDR3 sequences, under 15% of which appear only once. Sequenced: blood, either unsorted or a sorted T cell fraction (not recorded which). The receptors here all came from a male donor with ankylosing spondylitis or in good health (not recorded which).

This clonotype appeared a few times. CDR3 protein: CASSSGERVTEAFF. Here the CDR3 DNA reads TGCGCCAGCAGCTCCGGTGAAAGGGTTACTGAAGCTTTCTTT. This sequence joins TRBV5-1 and TRBJ1-1; no reliable D call. This CDR3 is 14 amino acids long. CDR1 and CDR2 from the germline V gene are SGHRS and YFSETQ. V dropped 3 bases and J dropped 5 bases, with 14 bases sitting between them.

V usage is TRBV11-2 and J usage is TRBJ2-1; D tentatively reads TRBD1 or TRBD2 (5 bases each). Germline-derived CDR1 and CDR2 are SGHAT and FQNNGV. CDR3 length: 15 residues. V was trimmed by 3 bases and J by 8 bases, leaving 17 bases between them. The CDR3 bases are TGTGCCAGCAGCTTCTTCCGGGACCTTGGATATGAGCAGTTCTTC. As protein: CASSFFRDLGYEQFF.

This clonotype showed up just a few times. The chain has TRBV2 and TRBJ2-5; 9 bases are a match to TRBD1. CDR3 length: 15 residues. Germline V gene lookup returns CDR1 SNHLY and CDR2 FYNNEI. J lost 4 bases, V lost 2 bases, and 5 bases had no gene match. CDR3 sequence: CASSELGQGLETQYF. The CDR3 coding sequence is TGTGCCAGCAGTGAACTGGGACAGGGCCTAGAGACCCAGTACTTC. Full variable domain (remainder filled in from reference TRBV2 and TRBJ2-5): EPEVTQTPSHQVTQMGQEVILRCVPISNHLYFYWYRQILGQKVEFLVSFYNNEISEKSEIFDDQFSVERPDGSNFTLKIRSTKLEDSAMYFCASSELGQGLETQYFGPGTRLLVL.

This clonotype showed up just a few times. This rearrangement joins TRBV5-1 to TRBJ1-5; D is uncertain. The CDR3 runs to 13 residues. Germline V gene data show CDR1 as SGHRS and CDR2 as YFSETQ. Trimming took 0 bases from V and 9 from J, leaving 10 bases between them. CDR3 in DNA: TGCGCCAGCAGCTTGGATGGCTCGGGGCCCCAGCATTTT. It is translated as CASSLDGSGPQHF.

The V gene is TRBV7-2, the J gene TRBJ2-1; D ambiguous. This CDR3 spans 10 amino acids. The germline V gene has CDR1 SGHTA and CDR2 FQGNSA. The V end lost 2 bases, the J end lost 9 bases, and 2 bases lay between the germline ends. This chain's CDR3 is CASSLSEQFF. The CDR3 DNA reads TGTGCCAGCAGCTTAAGTGAGCAGTTCTTC.

In its sample, this clonotype was seen a few times. The chain joins TRBV6-1 to TRBJ1-1; D remains unclear. The CDR3 is 13 residues long. The germline CDR1 and CDR2 sequences are MNHNS and SASEGT. Between the trimmed V and J ends, which lost 2 bases and 4 bases, there was a span of 8 bases. The CDR3 nucleotides are TGTGCCAGCAGTGAACTCAGTCCCACTGAAGCTTTCTTT. Encoded protein: CASSELSPTEAFF.

This clonotype was picked up many times. CDR3 region: CASSWKETQYF. The CDR3 DNA reads as TGTGCCAGCAGTTGGAAAGAGACCCAGTACTTC. The chain carries TRBV12-3 or TRBV12-4 and TRBJ2-5; no firm D call. V was clipped by 4 bases and J by 3 bases, with 3 bases between them. The CDR3 totals 11 residues.

This clonotype has a handful of counts. The V call is TRBV6-1, the J call TRBJ2-1, with 10 bases that match TRBD1. V lost 10 bases and J lost 9; bases outside the gene matches: 12. There are 14 residues in the CDR3. CDR1 is MNHNS, CDR2 SASEGT, per germline. The CDR3 nucleotides are TGTGCCATTACCGGGACAGGGGCGGACGGTGAGCAGTTCTTC. Protein: CAITGTGADGEQFF.

This clonotype was seen a handful of times. The rearrangement joins TRBV6-1 to TRBJ1-6, with a possible D match to TRBD1 (5 bases). V was trimmed by 7 bases and J by 7 bases, leaving 20 bases between them. Germline-derived CDR1 and CDR2 are MNHNS and SASEGT. The CDR3 spans 16 residues. CDR3 bases: TGTGCCAGCACCAGCGTGTATGGGGCCTCCAATTCACCCCTCCACTTT. Its translation: CASTSVYGASNSPLHF.

The chain joins TRBV2 to TRBJ1-5, with a weak D call TRBD1 (5 bases). This CDR3 region has 15 residues. The V gene lost 2 bases and the J gene lost 0 bases, with 8 bases spanning the gap. Per germline, CDR1 SNHLY and CDR2 FYNNEI. CDR3 region: CASSESDSSNQPQHF. The CDR3 bases are TGTGCCAGCAGTGAATCCGACAGTAGCAATCAGCCCCAGCATTTT. Variable domain in full (rest from reference TRBV2 and TRBJ1-5): EPEVTQTPSHQVTQMGQEVILRCVPISNHLYFYWYRQILGQKVEFLVSFYNNEISEKSEIFDDQFSVERPDGSNFTLKIRSTKLEDSAMYFCASSESDSSNQPQHFGDGTRLSIL.

This clonotype was seen ten or more times. The genes are TRBV20-1 and TRBJ2-7; no clear D gene. Germline V gene data show CDR1 as DFQATT and CDR2 as SNEGSKA (reference sequence). Deletions cut 2 bases from V and 3 bases from J, with 5 bases between. This CDR3 contains 11 residues. The CDR3 is CSARQDYEQYF. The CDR3 DNA sequence: TGCAGTGCTAGACAAGACTACGAGCAGTACTTC.

This clonotype has a handful of counts. The rearrangement joins TRBV12-5 to TRBJ2-7; 8 nucleotides line up with TRBD1. This CDR3 contains 14 residues. Per germline, CDR1 LGHNT and CDR2 FRNRAP. V was pared by 5 bases and J by 2 bases, with 5 bases of the junction left unmatched. The CDR3, as DNA: TGTGCTAGTGGTCCGCGACAGGGGACCTACGAGCAGTACTTC. It codes for CASGPRQGTYEQYF.

The chain links TRBV20-1 to TRBJ2-7; no clear D. Per germline, CDR1 DFQATT and CDR2 SNEGSKA (reference sequence). V gave up 2 bases and J gave up 0 bases, with 11 bases separating them. The CDR3 is 14 residues long. The CDR3: CSARPRDGSYEQYF. CDR3 bases: TGCAGTGCTAGACCACGAGACGGCTCCTACGAGCAGTACTTC.

This clonotype was found many times. CDR3 sequence: CASSFTVGGDTQYF. CDR3 nucleotides: TGTGCCAGCAGCTTTACGGTGGGGGGGGATACGCAGTATTTT. The gene calls are TRBV11-2 and TRBJ2-3; 7 bases are shared with TRBD2. This CDR3 has 14 residues. V was pared by 3 bases and J by 6 bases, with 6 bases of the junction left unmatched. The germline gives CDR1 SGHAT, CDR2 FQNNGV.

The chain recombines TRBV6-2 or TRBV6-3 with TRBJ2-7; no reliable D call. The V gene's germline CDR1 is MNHEY and CDR2 SVGEGT. The CDR3 contains 13 residues. V gave up 5 bases and J gave up 3 bases, with 11 bases separating them. CDR3 region: CASSRDTYYEQYF. Here the CDR3 DNA reads TGTGCCAGCAGTCGAGACACTTACTACGAGCAGTACTTC.

V and J are TRBV6-4 and TRBJ2-1; D remains unclear. CDR1 is MRHNA, CDR2 SNTAGT, per germline. The CDR3 is made up of 14 amino acids. Deletions cut 0 bases from V and 7 bases from J, with 10 bases between. The CDR3 bases are TGTGCCAGCAGTGACTCGAGCAGTTTGAATGAGCAGTTCTTC. Its translation: CASSDSSSLNEQFF.